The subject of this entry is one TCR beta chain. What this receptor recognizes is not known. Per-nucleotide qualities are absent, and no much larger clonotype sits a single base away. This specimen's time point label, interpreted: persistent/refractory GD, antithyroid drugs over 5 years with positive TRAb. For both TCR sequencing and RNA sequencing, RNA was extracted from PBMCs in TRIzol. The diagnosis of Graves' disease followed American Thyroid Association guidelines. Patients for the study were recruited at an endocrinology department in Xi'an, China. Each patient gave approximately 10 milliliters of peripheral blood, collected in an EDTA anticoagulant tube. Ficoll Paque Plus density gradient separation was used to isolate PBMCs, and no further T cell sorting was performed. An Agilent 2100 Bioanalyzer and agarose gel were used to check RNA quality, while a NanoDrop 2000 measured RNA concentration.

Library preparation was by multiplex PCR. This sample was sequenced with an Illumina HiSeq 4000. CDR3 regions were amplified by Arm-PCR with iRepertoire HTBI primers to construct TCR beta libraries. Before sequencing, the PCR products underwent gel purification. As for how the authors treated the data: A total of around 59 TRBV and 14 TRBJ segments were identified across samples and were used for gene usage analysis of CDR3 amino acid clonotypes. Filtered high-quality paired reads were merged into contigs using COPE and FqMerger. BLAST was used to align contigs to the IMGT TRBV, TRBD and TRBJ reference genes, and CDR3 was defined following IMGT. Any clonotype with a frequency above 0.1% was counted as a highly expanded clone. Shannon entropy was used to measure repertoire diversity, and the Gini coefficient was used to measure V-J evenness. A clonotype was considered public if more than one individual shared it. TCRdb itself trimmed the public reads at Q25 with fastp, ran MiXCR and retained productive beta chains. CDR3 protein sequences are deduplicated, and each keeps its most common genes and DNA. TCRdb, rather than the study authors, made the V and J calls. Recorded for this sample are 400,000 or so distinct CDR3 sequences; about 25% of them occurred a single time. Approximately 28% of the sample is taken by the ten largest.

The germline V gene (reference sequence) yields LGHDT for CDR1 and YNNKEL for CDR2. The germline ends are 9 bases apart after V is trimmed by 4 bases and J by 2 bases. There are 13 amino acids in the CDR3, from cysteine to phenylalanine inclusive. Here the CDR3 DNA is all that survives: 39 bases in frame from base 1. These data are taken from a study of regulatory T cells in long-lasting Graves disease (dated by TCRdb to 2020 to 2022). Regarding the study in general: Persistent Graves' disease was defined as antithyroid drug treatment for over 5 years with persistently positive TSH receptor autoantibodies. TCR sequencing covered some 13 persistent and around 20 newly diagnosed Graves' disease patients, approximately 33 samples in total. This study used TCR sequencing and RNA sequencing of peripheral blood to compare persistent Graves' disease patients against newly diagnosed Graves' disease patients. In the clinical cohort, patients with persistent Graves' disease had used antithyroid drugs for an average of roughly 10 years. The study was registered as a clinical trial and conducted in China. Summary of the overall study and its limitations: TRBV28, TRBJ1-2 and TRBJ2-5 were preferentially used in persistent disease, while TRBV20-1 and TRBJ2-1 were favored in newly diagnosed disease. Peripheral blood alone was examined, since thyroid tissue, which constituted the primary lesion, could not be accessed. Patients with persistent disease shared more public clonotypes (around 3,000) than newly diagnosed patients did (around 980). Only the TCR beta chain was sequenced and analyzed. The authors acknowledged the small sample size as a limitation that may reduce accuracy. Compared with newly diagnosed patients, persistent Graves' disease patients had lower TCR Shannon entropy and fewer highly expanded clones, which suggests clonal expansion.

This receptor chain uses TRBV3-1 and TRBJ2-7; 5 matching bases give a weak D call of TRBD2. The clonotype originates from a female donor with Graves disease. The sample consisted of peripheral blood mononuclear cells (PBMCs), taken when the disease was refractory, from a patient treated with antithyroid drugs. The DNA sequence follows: TGTGCCAGCAGCCGAGGAGGACCCTACGAGCAGTACTTC. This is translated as CASSRGGPYEQYF.